Below are 8 T cell receptor beta chains sequenced from a single sample in a study of cytomegalovirus exposure and HLA in healthy donors. The assay was immunoSEQ multiplex PCR, and TCRdb's table has in-frame clones only and misses some. This sample has 70,000 to 90,000 clones, with approximately 80% found just once. The sample consisted of PBMCs. These receptors came from a man aged 25 to 40 in good health and CMV-seronegative.

This rearrangement joins TRBV4-3 to TRBJ2-1; perhaps TRBD2 as D (7 bases). Germline assignment: CDR1 LGHNA and CDR2 YSLEER. V gave up 1 base and J gave up 6 bases, with 25 bases separating them. The CDR3 is 19 residues long. For the CDR3, the DNA is TGCGCCAGCAGCCAAGTGAGGCTAGCTGGGGGGGGCTCTCCCAATGAGCAGTTCTTC. Translation gives CASSQVRLAGGGSPNEQFF.

V is TRBV7-2 and J is TRBJ1-2; TRBD1 matches at 8 bases. The V gene end was trimmed by 5 bases and the J gene end by 7 bases; junction bases not matched to a gene: 6. Germline CDR1 and CDR2: SGHTA and FQGNSA. The CDR3 is made up of 13 amino acids. As DNA, the CDR3 is TGTGCCAGCAGCCCCCAGGGGGCGGTTGGCTACACCTTC. It yields the protein CASSPQGAVGYTF.

J is TRBJ2-3 and V is TRBV7-2; a possible D gene is TRBD2 (6 bases). The CDR3 contains 16 residues. Germline CDR1 SGHTA, CDR2 FQGNSA. The V end lost 2 bases, the J end lost 0 bases, and 12 bases lay between the germline ends. CDR3 region: CASSLLGGVSTDTQYF. Here the CDR3 DNA reads TGTGCCAGCAGCTTACTCGGAGGGGTTAGCACAGATACGCAGTATTTT.

This chain connects TRBV4-2 to TRBJ1-2, with D possibly matching TRBD1 (5 bases). The CDR3 is 13 residues long. With 4 bases removed from V and 7 bases from J, the gap between germline ends came to 13 bases. CDR1 is LGHNA and CDR2 is YNFKEQ in the germline V gene. CDR3 protein: CASSPSDTRGYTF. As DNA, the CDR3 is TGTGCCAGCAGCCCCTCGGACACTCGTGGCTACACCTTC.

This clone was recorded once. The rearrangement joins TRBV23-1 to TRBJ1-5; D is perhaps TRBD1 (6 bases). TRBV23-1 is reported as an ORF; its role is uncertain. Trimming removed 7 bases from V and 4 bases from J, with 14 bases in between. The CDR3 length is 14 residues. As DNA, the CDR3 is TGCGCCAGCACCAGGGGCGAGTGGAATCAGCCCCAGCATTTT. Translation: CASTRGEWNQPQHF.

The chain employs TRBV5-5 and TRBJ2-5, with 9 bases aligning to TRBD1. There are 15 residues in the CDR3. With V trimmed by 4 bases and J by 4 bases, 8 bases remained unmatched. The germline V gene has CDR1 SGHKS and CDR2 YYEKEE (reference sequence). CDR3 loop: CASSKTGGSGETQYF. CDR3 sequence (DNA): TGTGCCAGCAGCAAAACAGGGGGCAGCGGAGAGACCCAGTACTTC.

This clone was found a few times. This sequence joins TRBV2 and TRBJ1-5; 8 bases are shared with TRBD1. Losses at the gene ends were 8 bases for V and 1 base for J; bases not matched to a gene: 4. The CDR3 is 14 amino acids. The V gene's germline CDR1 is SNHLY and CDR2 FYNNEI. The CDR3 here is CASRRQGSNQPQHF. The CDR3 DNA sequence: TGTGCCAGCCGGAGACAGGGGAGCAATCAGCCCCAGCATTTT.

This chain joins TRBV6-6 and TRBJ2-5; 8 nucleotides agree with TRBD2. V shed 4 bases, J shed 6 bases, and the junction held 4 bases outside the gene matches. There are 13 residues in the CDR3. CDR1 and CDR2 from the germline V gene are MNHNY and SVGAGI (reference sequence). Here the CDR3 reads CASSLSGGQTQYF. DNA of the CDR3: TGTGCCAGCAGTTTAAGCGGGGGACAGACCCAGTACTTC.